This T cell receptor beta chain was identified in a study of cytomegalovirus exposure and HLA in healthy donors. Study conclusions and caveats: Among donors in an Asian-associated ancestry cluster, a later analysis reportedly found fewer N-insertions than the roughly 680-donor mean. Presence/absence analyses assumed roughly uniform sequencing depth across donors, which may not hold.

Concerning this clone itself: Antigen unknown.

The study ran its PCR with 60 Vbeta and 13 Jbeta primers. TCRdb's copy holds only in-frame clones and misses some; the assay was immunoSEQ multiplex PCR. The sample records roughly 120,000 clones, roughly four fifths being singletons. The V end lost 0 bases, the J end lost 11 bases, and 10 bases lay between the germline ends. The germline CDR1 and CDR2 sequences are ENHRY and SYGVKD. This CDR3 is built from 12 residues. The specimen sequenced was PBMCs. The chain has TRBV10-3 and TRBJ1-1; D is ambiguous. This clonotype was obtained from a man aged 40-55 years in good health and CMV-seronegative. The CDR3, as DNA: TGTGCCATCAGTGAGTCGGACCGGGAGGCTTTCTTT. Its translation: CAISESDREAFF.